The 29 T cell receptor beta chains listed next were all sequenced from one sample in a study of OX40 agonist ivuxolimab in advanced cancers. This table comes from immunoSEQ multiplex PCR, and its TCRdb copy is limited to in-frame clones, with some not included. The sample contains roughly 43,000 clones, roughly 90% of which appear only once. The sequencing used CD4+ or CD8+ T cells sorted from blood, collected in a trial of the OX40 agonist ivuxolimab. These receptors originate from an adult with an advanced solid tumor such as melanoma, head and neck, liver or kidney cancer.

This clone was seen once. The chain joins TRBV7-9 to TRBJ2-2, with TRBD2 identical over 11 bases. V was clipped by 4 bases and J by 7 bases; unmatched bases: 5. Germline CDR1 reads SEHNR; CDR2 reads FQNEAQ (reference sequence). The CDR3 length is 15 residues. CDR3 sequence: CASSSTGTSGGELFF. CDR3 nucleotides: TGTGCCAGCAGCTCGACCGGGACTAGCGGCGGGGAGCTGTTTTTT.

The V gene is TRBV30, the J gene TRBJ2-7; D uncertain. Germline CDR1 reads GTSNPN; CDR2 reads SVGIG (reference sequence). V lost 1 base, J lost 2 bases, and 6 bases lay in between. The CDR3 runs to 12 residues. The CDR3 here is CAWSDTAYEQYF. CDR3 nucleotide sequence: TGTGCCTGGAGTGACACCGCCTACGAGCAGTACTTC.

This sequence joins TRBV6-6 and TRBJ2-7; 7 positions agree with TRBD1. J gave up 2 bases and V 0 bases, and 4 bases lay outside the gene matches. Germline V CDR1 and CDR2: MNHNY, SVGAGI (reference sequence). This CDR3 is 15 amino acids long. The CDR3 DNA reads as TGTGCCAGCAGTTACTCCGCCGACAGGGCCTACGAGCAGTACTTC. Translating it yields CASSYSADRAYEQYF.

The gene calls are TRBV19 and TRBJ2-7, with a possible D match to TRBD1 (6 bases). This CDR3 is built from 12 residues. In germline, CDR1 is LNHDA, CDR2 SQIVND (reference sequence). Trimming removed 6 bases from V and 3 bases from J, with 9 bases in between. The CDR3 DNA follows: TGTGCCAGTAGCTCGGACAGCTACGAGCAGTACTTC. It encodes CASSSDSYEQYF.

This chain joins TRBV7-9 and TRBJ2-1; D ambiguous. V was cut by 5 bases and J by 10 bases, with 12 bases left in between. In germline, CDR1 is SEHNR, CDR2 FQNEAQ (reference sequence). The CDR3 extends over 12 amino acids. This CDR3 is CASSPPLNEQFF. In nucleotides, the CDR3 is TGTGCCAGCAGCCCCCCGCTCAACGAGCAGTTCTTC.

V usage is TRBV5-1 and J usage is TRBJ2-1; either TRBD1 or TRBD2 may supply D (5 bases each). Germline CDR1 is SGHRS and CDR2 is YFSETQ. This CDR3 is 14 amino acids long. V lost 0 bases and J 2 bases, leaving 6 bases between the germline ends. CDR3 amino acids: CASSLGDPYNEQFF. DNA of the CDR3: TGCGCCAGCAGCTTGGGGGACCCCTACAATGAGCAGTTCTTC.

The chain couples TRBV7-2 to TRBJ2-1, with D perhaps TRBD2 (5 bases). The germline V gene encodes CDR1 SGHTA and CDR2 FQGNSA. The V end was cut by 5 bases, the J end by 2 bases, with 22 bases between. The length of the CDR3 is 18 residues. CDR3 sequence reads: CASSPRRAAAGPYNEQFF. The CDR3 DNA reads as TGTGCCAGCAGCCCTCGAAGGGCAGCGGCCGGCCCCTACAATGAGCAGTTCTTC.

This chain joins TRBV19 and TRBJ1-3; 8 bases align to TRBD1. From germline, CDR1 is LNHDA and CDR2 SQIVND (reference sequence). The CDR3 consists of 16 residues. Germline trimming cut 4 bases from V and 4 bases from J; bases unmatched to any gene: 9. DNA for the CDR3: TGTGCCAGTAGTAGGACGGGACAGGAGGTCGGAAACACCATATATTTT. This codes for CASSRTGQEVGNTIYF.

The CDR3, as DNA: TGTGCCAGCAGCCAAGATACACTATTGGGGGAGCTGTTTTTT. Translating it yields CASSQDTLLGELFF. The chain recombines TRBV4-2 with TRBJ2-2; D call uncertain. V lost 0 bases and J 8 bases, leaving 10 bases between the germline ends. CDR1 is LGHNA, CDR2 YNFKEQ, per germline. CDR3 size: 14 residues.

V is TRBV6-5 and J is TRBJ2-7; TRBD2 matches at 11 bases. V lost 2 bases to trimming and J lost 3 bases; unmatched junction nucleotides: 0. Germline V gene data show CDR1 as MNHEY and CDR2 as SVGAGI. The CDR3 covers 14 residues. This chain's CDR3 is CASSYGTSGYEQYF. The CDR3 nucleotides read TGTGCCAGCAGTTACGGGACTAGCGGCTACGAGCAGTACTTC.

This clone was detected only once. This rearrangement joins TRBV19 to TRBJ2-7; 9 positions match TRBD1. CDR1 LNHDA and CDR2 SQIVND come from the germline V gene (reference sequence). The CDR3 has 16 residues. Trimming at V came to 3 bases and at J to 5 bases, leaving 11 bases not matched to a gene. The CDR3 DNA follows: TGTGCCAGTAGTATCAGTGGGACAGGGTTTGCGCACGAGCAGTACTTC. Its protein product is CASSISGTGFAHEQYF. The complete variable domain, with remaining parts taken from reference TRBV19 and TRBJ2-7, reads DGGITQSPKYLFRKEGQNVTLSCEQNLNHDAMYWYRQDPGQGLRLIYYSQIVNDFQKGDIAEGYSVSREKKESFPLTVTSAQKNPTAFYLCASSISGTGFAHEQYFGPGTRLTVT.

The chain links TRBV23-1 to TRBJ1-4; D is undetermined. TRBV23-1 is recorded as an ORF, its role being uncertain. V was trimmed by 1 base and J by 10 bases, leaving 19 bases between them. The CDR3 runs 16 residues. In DNA, the CDR3 is TGCGCCAGCAGTCAATGGGGTTTCAAATTGTTTGGAAAACTGTTTTTT. This sequence encodes CASSQWGFKLFGKLFF.

The V call is TRBV30, the J call TRBJ2-3; no clear D. This CDR3 is built from 15 residues. The germline V and J ends were trimmed by 2 bases and 4 bases, with 16 bases remaining between them. Germline-derived CDR1 and CDR2 are GTSNPN and SVGIG (reference sequence). Here the CDR3 DNA reads TGTGCCTGGAGTATGGCTAGTATGAGTCCAGATACGCAGTATTTT. Protein product: CAWSMASMSPDTQYF.

The chain is built from TRBV5-5 and TRBJ1-6; D might be TRBD1 (5 bases). The CDR3 length is 17 residues. CDR1 and CDR2 from the germline V gene are SGHKS and YYEKEE (reference sequence). V was shortened by 0 bases and J by 3 bases, with 13 bases between the two germline ends. Written as DNA, the CDR3 is TGTGCCAGCAGCTTGGAGGGTTCGGGGCTCTATAATTCACCCCTCCACTTT. This gives the protein CASSLEGSGLYNSPLHF.

Written as DNA, the CDR3 is TGCGCCAGCAGCCAATCTCACAGGGACACTGAAGCTTTCTTT. This codes for CASSQSHRDTEAFF. The chain links TRBV4-1 to TRBJ1-1, with D possibly TRBD1 on 6 matching bases. Trimming removed 2 bases from V and 3 bases from J, with 10 bases in between. Germline V gene lookup returns CDR1 MGHRA and CDR2 YSYEKL. The CDR3 spans 14 residues.

This chain connects TRBV27 to TRBJ2-7; 11 bases agree with TRBD2. V shed 0 bases, J shed 3 bases, and the junction held 1 base outside the gene matches. The CDR3 runs to 15 residues. Germline V gives CDR1 MNHEY, CDR2 SMNVEV (reference sequence). The CDR3, as DNA: TGTGCCAGCAGTTTATCGCTAGCGGGAGGCTACGAGCAGTACTTC. Translated: CASSLSLAGGYEQYF.

The chain links TRBV6-5 to TRBJ2-1, with unresolved D. The CDR3 runs 13 residues. Trimming took off 0 bases at V and 7 bases at J, with 7 bases between the two ends. CDR1 and CDR2 (germline): MNHEY, SVGAGI. CDR3 nucleotides: TGTGCCAGCAGTTACTCTTCCAGGAATGAGCAGTTCTTC. It is translated as CASSYSSRNEQFF.

The CDR3 region is CASGKSEAFF. CDR3 coding DNA: TGTGCCAGCGGAAAGTCTGAAGCTTTCTTT. This chain connects TRBV6-5 to TRBJ1-1; D remains unclear. Trimming removed 8 bases at V and 6 bases at J, with 7 bases between. The CDR3 has 10 residues. The germline V gene encodes CDR1 MNHEY and CDR2 SVGAGI.

V usage is TRBV7-9 and J usage is TRBJ2-7; 8 positions match TRBD2. Losses at the gene ends were 3 bases for V and 2 bases for J; bases not matched to a gene: 12. From germline, CDR1 is SEHNR and CDR2 FQNEAQ (reference sequence). This CDR3 is 17 amino acids long. The CDR3 reads CASSFSSGDDFPYEQYF. Here the CDR3 DNA reads TGTGCCAGCAGCTTCAGTAGCGGGGATGATTTCCCCTACGAGCAGTACTTC.

This rearrangement joins TRBV15 to TRBJ1-4; D not certain. The CDR3 has 14 residues. Germline V lookup: CDR1 LNHNV, CDR2 YYDKDF (reference sequence). Between the trimmed V and J ends, which lost 5 bases and 5 bases, there was a span of 12 bases. The CDR3 DNA reads TGTGCCACCAGCGCACTTTGGGGAAATGAAAAACTGTTTTTT. This encodes CATSALWGNEKLFF.

The chain has TRBV28 and TRBJ1-5; D unresolved. Per the germline V gene, CDR1 is MDHEN and CDR2 is SYDVKM. CDR3 length equals 14 residues. The ends were cut back, 6 bases at V and 2 bases at J, with 11 bases in the middle. The CDR3 DNA reads TGTGCCAGCAGAGGACCCTTGGGCAATCAGCCCCAGCATTTT. Translating gives CASRGPLGNQPQHF.

In this sample, this clone turned up a few times. The rearrangement joins TRBV28 to TRBJ1-5, with D possibly being TRBD1 (5 bases). There are 17 residues in the CDR3. The germline gives CDR1 MDHEN, CDR2 SYDVKM. V was trimmed by 5 bases and J by 1 base, leaving 18 bases between them. In DNA, the CDR3 is TGTGCCAGCAGTCACGGTCCGGGGGGATGGAGCAATCAGCCCCAGCATTTT. Encoded protein: CASSHGPGGWSNQPQHF. Supplemented by reference TRBV28 and TRBJ1-5, the full variable domain reads DVKVTQSSRYLVKRTGEKVFLECVQDMDHENMFWYRQDPGLGLRLIYFSYDVKMKEKGDIPEGYSVSREKKERFSLILESASTNQTSMYLCASSHGPGGWSNQPQHFGDGTRLSIL.

This clone was detected a few times. This sequence joins TRBV27 and TRBJ1-5; D call uncertain. This CDR3 contains 13 residues. V was shortened by 2 bases and J by 4 bases, with 6 bases between the two germline ends. The germline CDR1 and CDR2 sequences are MNHEY and SMNVEV (reference sequence). The CDR3 region has the DNA TGTGCCAGCAGTTTAACGGGAAATCAGCCCCAGCATTTT. Translated, it gives CASSLTGNQPQHF.

The chain employs TRBV19 and TRBJ2-5, with a tentative D call TRBD2 (6 bases). V lost 3 bases and J 3 bases, leaving 11 bases between the germline ends. The CDR3 sequence is 14 residues long. CDR1 is LNHDA and CDR2 is SQIVND in the germline V gene (reference sequence). The CDR3 DNA is TGTGCCAGTAGTATCACGGGACTGGAAGAGACCCAGTACTTC. It translates to CASSITGLEETQYF.

The rearrangement links TRBV28 to TRBJ1-3; 8 bases map to TRBD1. The CDR3 contains 17 residues. Germline V gene lookup returns CDR1 MDHEN and CDR2 SYDVKM. V dropped 1 base and J dropped 3; count of bases not matched to a gene: 8. This chain's CDR3 is CASSLYRGGSSGNTIYF. CDR3 sequence (DNA): TGTGCCAGCAGTTTATACAGGGGGGGATCTAGTGGAAACACCATATATTTT.

The V and J genes are TRBV9 and TRBJ1-2; 7 bases line up with TRBD1. Looked up from germline, CDR1 is SGDLS and CDR2 is YYNGEE. The CDR3 contains 12 residues. V lost 5 bases to trimming and J lost 10 bases; unmatched junction nucleotides: 8. The DNA for the CDR3 is TGTGCCAGCAGTCCCAACCAGGGGGTCTACACCTTC. Amino acids: CASSPNQGVYTF.

This chain uses TRBV4-1 with TRBJ1-5; D is possibly TRBD1 (5 bases). The germline V and J ends were trimmed by 0 bases and 6 bases, with 12 bases remaining between them. Germline loops: CDR1 MGHRA, CDR2 YSYEKL. This CDR3 is 15 amino acids long. The DNA for the CDR3 is TGCGCCAGCAGCCAAGACGCAGGGATTCGTCAGCCCCAGCATTTT. This codes for CASSQDAGIRQPQHF.

Only one count was recorded for this clone. This chain joins TRBV30 and TRBJ2-7, with D maybe TRBD2 (5 bases). Germline CDR1 and CDR2: GTSNPN and SVGIG (reference sequence). The CDR3 totals 13 residues. Trimming took 0 bases from V and 4 from J, leaving 10 bases between them. The CDR3 DNA reads as TGTGCCTGGAGTGTTCAGGAGGTTTACGAGCAGTACTTC. It is translated as CAWSVQEVYEQYF. Together with reference TRBV30 and TRBJ2-7, the CDR3 gives the full variable domain: SQTIHQWPATLVQPVGSPLSLECTVEGTSNPNLYWYRQAAGRGLQLLFYSVGIGQISSEVPQNLSASRPQDRQFILSSKKLLLSDSGFYLCAWSVQEVYEQYFGPGTRLTVT.

V and J are TRBV30 and TRBJ1-2; the D is unclear. This CDR3 spans 13 amino acids. Germline lookup yields CDR1 GTSNPN and CDR2 SVGIG (reference sequence). V was pared by 7 bases and J by 8 bases, with 20 bases between. The CDR3, as DNA: TGTGCCTCCCCTGGGGAGGTTTCGGGCGGCTACACCTTC. Its protein product is CASPGEVSGGYTF.